The 5 T cell receptor beta chains below all came from one sample that was sequenced in a study of PD-1 blockade in classical Hodgkin lymphoma. Here immunoSEQ multiplex PCR was the method, and the copy in TCRdb shows in-frame clones only, minus some. Of 40,000 to 50,000 clones in the sample, 70% to 90% were seen once. Brentuximab vedotin exposure varied, and every patient relapsed after autologous stem cell transplantation. The sample here was peripheral blood mononuclear cells (PBMCs), taken before the second cycle of nivolumab. All receptors derive from a human donor with classical Hodgkin lymphoma.

In DNA, the CDR3 is TGTGCCAGCTCACACAGACAGGGAAGGACAGATACGCAGTATTTT. It translates to CASSHRQGRTDTQYF. The rearrangement links TRBV18 to TRBJ2-3; 7 nucleotides match TRBD1. This CDR3 spans 15 amino acids. Germline V lookup: CDR1 KGHSH, CDR2 LQKENI. J was trimmed by 3 bases and V by 4 bases; bases with no gene match: 7.

The sample holds a few counts of this clone. The chain joins TRBV5-4 to TRBJ2-1, with 10 bases fitting TRBD2. J was trimmed by 7 bases and V by 5 bases; bases with no gene match: 15. CDR3 length: 17 residues. CDR1 is SGHNT, CDR2 YYREEE, per germline (reference sequence). This CDR3 is CASSYLAGEGFGNEQFF. CDR3 nucleotides: TGTGCCAGCAGTTATCTAGCGGGAGAAGGGTTTGGTAATGAGCAGTTCTTC.

This clone has a single count. The V gene is TRBV5-4, the J gene TRBJ2-7, with D uncertain. V lost 0 bases to trimming and J lost 4 bases, with 11 bases between them. The CDR3 is 14 residues long. The V gene's germline CDR1 is SGHNT and CDR2 YYREEE (reference sequence). CDR3 DNA: TGTGCCAGCAGCTTGGTAGACTCGCAGTACGAGCAGTACTTC. It is translated as CASSLVDSQYEQYF.

The chain recombines TRBV7-8 with TRBJ2-1, with D hard to call. This CDR3 has 13 residues. V was cut by 5 bases and J by 9 bases, with 14 bases left in between. The germline gives CDR1 SGHVS, CDR2 FQNEAQ. CDR3 nucleotides: TGTGCCAGCAGCCCTGTTTCGACGGGTGAGCAGTTCTTC. Residues: CASSPVSTGEQFF. Full variable domain (outside the CDR3, taken from reference TRBV7-8 and TRBJ2-1): GAGVSQSPRYKVAKRGQDVALRCDPISGHVSLFWYQQALGQGPEFLTYFQNEAQLDKSGLPSDRFFAERPEGSVSTLKIQRTQQEDSAVYLCASSPVSTGEQFFGPGTRLTVL.

V gene TRBV28 combines with J gene TRBJ1-4, with D unclear. The CDR3 consists of 14 residues. Trimming took 4 bases from V and 0 from J, leaving 6 bases between them. Per the germline V gene, CDR1 is MDHEN and CDR2 is SYDVKM. CDR3 residues: CASSSGATNEKLFF. For the CDR3, the DNA is TGTGCCAGCAGTTCGGGAGCAACTAATGAAAAACTGTTTTTT.